These 29 T cell receptor beta chains share one sample of origin, sequenced in a study of spatial heterogeneity in lung cancer (dated by TCRdb to between 2018 and 2020). Reading the label with the study, this specimen's time point is: blood at routine non-recurrence follow-up after resection. For TCR sequencing, whole RNA was extracted from tumor and nontumor lung tissue, or from cryopreserved PBMC samples, and no cell sorting was done. Libraries were prepared through 5' RACE. Instrument used: NextSeq 500. TCRdb applied fastp at Q25 and MiXCR to the public reads, then kept only in-frame beta chains. Merged by CDR3 protein, the rows form single entries marked with the most common genes and DNA. Within this sample are around 110,000 distinct CDR3 sequences, with 9% to 15% of them counted one time only. Roughly 17% of the sample goes to the ten largest clones. The source material was PBMCs, sampled at follow-up. The receptors stem from a male donor with early-stage non-small cell lung cancer.

The V and J genes are TRBV6-2 or TRBV6-3 and TRBJ1-6; D is unclear. The CDR3 is made up of 15 amino acids. The V gene's germline CDR1 is MNHEY and CDR2 SVGEGT. V lost 5 bases to trimming and J lost 4 bases, with 12 bases between them. CDR3 region: CASSPPGLYNSPLHF. CDR3 DNA: TGTGCCAGCAGTCCCCCGGGCCTTTATAATTCACCCCTCCACTTT.

This clonotype was seen a few times. The J gene is TRBJ1-2, the V gene TRBV28, with TRBD1 identical over 7 bases. Trimming cost V 8 bases and J 8 bases; bases outside gene matches: 11. This CDR3 is built from 13 residues. Germline V lookup: CDR1 MDHEN, CDR2 SYDVKM. This CDR3 reads CASRGQGVGGYTF. The CDR3 DNA is TGTGCCAGCCGGGGGCAGGGGGTCGGCGGCTACACCTTC.

This chain connects TRBV3-1 to TRBJ1-5; 7 nucleotides line up with TRBD1. CDR1 is LGHDT, CDR2 YNNKEL, per germline (reference sequence). V gave up 5 bases and J gave up 3 bases; unmatched junction bases: 10. The CDR3 covers 16 residues. This CDR3 reads CASSITQGRVNQPQHF. CDR3 coding DNA: TGTGCCAGCAGCATAACACAGGGGAGAGTCAATCAGCCCCAGCATTTT.

This chain joins TRBV4-2 and TRBJ2-2; weak D call: TRBD1 (6 bases). Germline-derived CDR1 and CDR2 are LGHNA and YNFKEQ. CDR3 length equals 15 residues. Trimming left V 0 bases short and J 9 bases short, with 14 bases between. The DNA of the CDR3 is TGTGCCAGCAGCCAAGATCAAGGGGGATCGCGGGAGCTGTTTTTT. Encoded protein: CASSQDQGGSRELFF.

This clonotype was seen many times. The chain carries TRBV6-5 and TRBJ2-3; 9 nucleotides match TRBD1. The CDR3 sequence is 15 residues long. Germline values: CDR1 MNHEY, CDR2 SVGAGI. The junction had 6 bases not matched to a gene; V was cut back by 6 bases and J by 2 bases. CDR3 in amino acids: CASSSGQGITDTQYF. DNA for the CDR3: TGTGCCAGCAGCTCCGGACAGGGGATCACAGATACGCAGTATTTT.

This clonotype was detected only a few times. The chain couples TRBV4-2 to TRBJ1-6; D is perhaps TRBD1 (6 bases). V gave up 4 bases and J gave up 6 bases, with 19 bases separating them. Germline values: CDR1 LGHNA, CDR2 YNFKEQ. The CDR3 runs 17 residues. This CDR3 reads CASSLPGTGAANSPLHF. The CDR3 nucleotides read TGTGCCAGCAGCCTTCCAGGTACGGGGGCGGCTAATTCACCCCTCCACTTT.

The chain joins TRBV7-8 to TRBJ2-1; the D is unclear. The CDR3 is made up of 16 amino acids. The germline V and J ends were trimmed by 0 bases and 3 bases, with 12 bases remaining between them. Looked up from germline, CDR1 is SGHVS and CDR2 is FQNEAQ. CDR3 region: CASSLAAVSYYNEQFF. CDR3 DNA: TGTGCCAGCAGCTTAGCGGCCGTGTCCTACTACAATGAGCAGTTCTTC.

The CDR3: CASSPWGIRAWTGELFF. The DNA for the CDR3 is TGTGCCAGCTCACCATGGGGAATCCGGGCGTGGACCGGGGAGCTGTTTTTT. The J gene is TRBJ2-2, the V gene TRBV18; D is unclear. The CDR3 length is 17 residues. CDR1 KGHSH and CDR2 LQKENI come from the germline V gene. The V end was cut by 2 bases, the J end by 5 bases, with 18 bases between. The full variable domain, completed using reference TRBV18 and TRBJ2-2, is NAGVMQNPRHLVRRRGQEARLRCSPMKGHSHVYWYRQLPEEGLKFMVYLQKENIIDESGMPKERFSAEFPKEGPSILRIQQVVRGDSAAYFCASSPWGIRAWTGELFFGEGSRLTVL.

The J gene is TRBJ2-1, the V gene TRBV2; 7 bases are a match to TRBD1. V gave up 6 bases and J gave up 6 bases; unmatched junction bases: 11. This CDR3 has 15 amino acids. CDR1 and CDR2 from the germline V gene are SNHLY and FYNNEI. CDR3 bases: TGTGCCAGCAGCCCCGGGACAGCCGGGTCCAATGAGCAGTTCTTC. It translates to CASSPGTAGSNEQFF.

In this sample, this clonotype turned up a few times. The genes are TRBV3-1 and TRBJ2-1; a weak D match, TRBD2 (5 bases). The CDR3 sequence is 18 residues long. CDR1 and CDR2 (germline): LGHDT, YNNKEL (reference sequence). Trimming shortened V by 0 bases and J by 0 bases, and 15 bases separated the two germline ends. The CDR3 here is CASSQDPAEVSSYNEQFF. DNA for the CDR3: TGTGCCAGCAGCCAAGACCCCGCGGAGGTTAGCTCCTACAATGAGCAGTTCTTC.

The V call is TRBV5-1, the J call TRBJ2-1; TRBD2 matches 11 bases. V dropped 5 bases and J dropped 7; count of bases not matched to a gene: 14. Germline V gives CDR1 SGHRS, CDR2 YFSETQ. This CDR3 is built from 17 residues. CDR3 protein: CASSSTPGVAGGNEQFF. The CDR3 region has the DNA TGCGCCAGCAGTTCCACCCCGGGGGTAGCGGGGGGGAATGAGCAGTTCTTC. Filled out from reference TRBV5-1 and TRBJ2-1, the complete variable domain reads KAGVTQTPRYLIKTRGQQVTLSCSPISGHRSVSWYQQTPGQGLQFLFEYFSETQRNKGNFPGRFSGRQFSNSRSEMNVSTLELGDSALYLCASSSTPGVAGGNEQFFGPGTRLTVL.

This clonotype has only a few counts. This chain connects TRBV7-2 to TRBJ2-7; TRBD1 might be the D (6 bases). The V end was cut by 5 bases, the J end by 4 bases, with 9 bases between. This CDR3 has 12 amino acids. Per the germline V gene, CDR1 is SGHTA and CDR2 is FQGNSA. CDR3 sequence reads: CASSPGQYEQYF. The CDR3 region has the DNA TGTGCCAGCAGCCCCGGACAGTACGAGCAGTACTTC. Complete variable domain (other parts from reference TRBV7-2 and TRBJ2-7): GAGVSQSPSNKVTEKGKDVELRCDPISGHTALYWYRQSLGQGLEFLIYFQGNSAPDKSGLPSDRFSAERTGGSVSTLTIQRTQQEDSAVYLCASSPGQYEQYFGPGTRLTVT.

V gene TRBV30 combines with J gene TRBJ2-2; the D gene is possibly TRBD1 (5 bases). The length of the CDR3 is 13 residues. Germline assignment: CDR1 GTSNPN and CDR2 SVGIG (reference sequence). V lost 5 bases and J 1 base, leaving 8 bases between the germline ends. The CDR3 protein is CAWDRWNTGELFF. CDR3 bases: TGTGCCTGGGACAGATGGAACACCGGGGAGCTGTTTTTT.

This clonotype was seen a few times. The CDR3 sequence: CSAGTDGNTIYF. The DNA of the CDR3 is TGCAGTGCTGGGACGGATGGAAACACCATATATTTT. The chain couples TRBV20-1 to TRBJ1-3, with TRBD1 as a possible D gene (5 bases). With 5 bases removed from V and 3 bases from J, the gap between germline ends came to 8 bases. Germline-derived CDR1 and CDR2 are DFQATT and SNEGSKA (reference sequence). The CDR3 length is 12 residues.

In its sample, this clonotype was seen a few times. CDR3 region: CASTSYRLAGYNEQFF. The CDR3 DNA reads TGTGCCAGCACCTCATATCGGCTAGCGGGGTACAATGAGCAGTTCTTC. This chain uses TRBV2 with TRBJ2-1; 9 bases line up with TRBD2. Germline CDR1 and CDR2: SNHLY and FYNNEI. After removal of 7 bases from V and 4 bases from J, the junction contained 11 bases not matched to a gene. The CDR3 is 16 residues long.

This clonotype was observed a few times. The chain is built from TRBV20-1 and TRBJ2-1; no clear D. The germline CDR1 and CDR2 sequences are DFQATT and SNEGSKA (reference sequence). CDR3 size: 12 residues. Between the trimmed V and J ends, which lost 3 bases and 8 bases, there was a span of 11 bases. CDR3 sequence reads: CSARKSRDEQFF. In DNA, the CDR3 is TGCAGTGCTAGGAAGTCGAGAGATGAGCAGTTCTTC.

The table lists this clonotype with many counts. This sequence joins TRBV7-9 and TRBJ2-7; 7 positions match TRBD1. The CDR3 loop spans 14 amino acids. After removal of 3 bases from V and 1 base from J, the junction contained 3 bases not matched to a gene. The germline gives CDR1 SEHNR, CDR2 FQNEAQ (reference sequence). CDR3 sequence: CASSFDRASYEQYF. The CDR3 DNA follows: TGTGCCAGCAGCTTCGACAGGGCTTCCTACGAGCAGTACTTC.

The CDR3, as DNA: TGTGCCAGCAGCTTAGCGAGGCACTTCTACGAGCAGTACTTC. This gives the protein CASSLARHFYEQYF. The J gene is TRBJ2-7, the V gene TRBV11-2, with D hard to call. This CDR3 has 14 amino acids. Germline V gives CDR1 SGHAT, CDR2 FQNNGV. V was shortened by 1 base and J by 3 bases, with 10 bases between the two germline ends.

The rearrangement joins TRBV12-3 or TRBV12-4 to TRBJ1-1; no firm D call. Trimming shortened V by 6 bases and J by 0 bases, and 14 bases separated the two germline ends. This CDR3 is built from 15 residues. The DNA of the CDR3 is TGTGCCAGCAGAACCCCGACCGCTGTGAACACTGAAGCTTTCTTT. Translating it yields CASRTPTAVNTEAFF.

This clonotype was observed many times. This chain uses TRBV6-2 or TRBV6-3 with TRBJ1-1, with 9 bases fitting TRBD1. V lost 10 bases to trimming and J lost 6 bases; unmatched junction nucleotides: 9. Germline V lookup: CDR1 MNHEY, CDR2 SVGEGT. The CDR3 covers 13 residues. The CDR3 is CATRTGAFPEAFF. For the CDR3, the DNA is TGTGCCACCAGGACAGGGGCGTTTCCTGAAGCTTTCTTT.

The genes are TRBV6-5 and TRBJ2-1; tentative D call: TRBD1 (6 bases). V was clipped by 4 bases and J by 10 bases, with 11 bases between them. This CDR3 contains 12 residues. The germline V gene encodes CDR1 MNHEY and CDR2 SVGAGI. CDR3 amino acids: CASSSGQTEQFF. For the CDR3, the DNA is TGTGCCAGCAGTTCAGGACAGACCGAGCAGTTCTTC.

This sequence joins TRBV20-1 and TRBJ2-7; 8 bases line up with TRBD1. CDR3 length equals 13 residues. V trimming: 6 bases; J trimming: 6 bases; junction bases outside the gene matches: 10. Germline CDR1 DFQATT, CDR2 SNEGSKA (reference sequence). The CDR3: CSAPTTGDGEQYF. DNA of the CDR3: TGCAGTGCCCCGACGACAGGGGACGGCGAGCAGTACTTC.

This clonotype was detected only a few times. The chain joins TRBV30 to TRBJ2-2; the D is unclear. Trimming left V 0 bases short and J 6 bases short, with 14 bases between. CDR3 length: 15 residues. The V gene's germline CDR1 is GTSNPN and CDR2 SVGIG (reference sequence). This chain's CDR3 is CAWSVLGRAAGELFF. In nucleotides, the CDR3 is TGTGCCTGGAGTGTACTTGGACGTGCGGCCGGGGAGCTGTTTTTT.

This clonotype was recorded at least ten times. The V call is TRBV6-5, the J call TRBJ1-5; no reliable D call. With 4 bases removed from V and 0 bases from J, the gap between germline ends came to 10 bases. In germline, CDR1 is MNHEY, CDR2 SVGAGI. CDR3 length: 15 amino acids. CDR3 protein: CASSSKGYSNQPQHF. In DNA form, the CDR3 reads TGTGCCAGCAGTTCCAAGGGATATAGCAATCAGCCCCAGCATTTT.

This clonotype has a handful of counts. The chain recombines TRBV20-1 with TRBJ1-5, with no clear D. From germline, CDR1 is DFQATT and CDR2 SNEGSKA (reference sequence). The CDR3 totals 15 residues. V shed 4 bases and J shed 1 base, with 14 bases lying between them. The CDR3 coding sequence is TGCAGTGCTACCCCAGCGAGTACGAGCAATCAGCCCCAGCATTTT. It translates to CSATPASTSNQPQHF.

V and J are TRBV7-9 and TRBJ2-3; D unresolved. The ends were cut back, 3 bases at V and 2 bases at J, with 9 bases in the middle. Germline V lookup: CDR1 SEHNR, CDR2 FQNEAQ (reference sequence). The CDR3 runs to 14 residues. The CDR3 bases are TGTGCCAGCAGCTTCAGGACGTTCACAGATACGCAGTATTTT. Its translation: CASSFRTFTDTQYF. The complete variable domain, with remaining parts taken from reference TRBV7-9 and TRBJ2-3, reads DTGVSQNPRHKITKRGQNVTFRCDPISEHNRLYWYRQTLGQGPEFLTYFQNEAQLEKSRLLSDRFSAERPKGSFSTLEIQRTEQGDSAMYLCASSFRTFTDTQYFGPGTRLTVL.

This clonotype was counted only a few times. The chain carries TRBV14 and TRBJ2-2; D possibly uses TRBD1 or TRBD2 (5 bases each). In germline, CDR1 is SGHDN, CDR2 FVKESK. This CDR3 has 15 residues. Trimming left V 0 bases short and J 6 bases short, with 11 bases between. DNA for the CDR3: TGTGCCAGCAGCCAAGAGGGGGTACGCGCCGGGGAGCTGTTTTTT. Protein product: CASSQEGVRAGELFF.

V and J are TRBV12-3 or TRBV12-4 and TRBJ2-1, with 9 bases lining up with TRBD1. V shed 6 bases and J 2 bases; nucleotides not matched to a gene: 5. The CDR3 runs 15 residues. CDR3 bases: TGTGCCAGCAGATCCGGGACAGGGCCCTACAATGAGCAGTTCTTC. It translates to CASRSGTGPYNEQFF.

A few counts support this clonotype. The chain has TRBV11-2 and TRBJ2-1; TRBD2 matches 9 bases. The CDR3 loop spans 13 amino acids. CDR1 and CDR2 (germline): SGHAT, FQNNGV. Trimming at V came to 0 bases and at J to 10 bases, leaving 1 base not matched to a gene. Written as DNA, the CDR3 is TGTGCCAGCAGCTTAGAAAGCGGGGGGGAGCAGTTCTTC. This translates into CASSLESGGEQFF.